The 28 T cell receptor beta chains given below trace back to one sample, sequenced in a study of patients and donors after allogeneic stem cell transplantation. One entry per CDR3 protein results from TCRdb running MiXCR on the RT-PCR reads. The sample includes 920,000 or so distinct CDR3 sequences, roughly 18% of them seen just once. Sequencing used blood, either unsorted or a sorted T cell fraction (not recorded which). The receptors were sampled from a human donor who was either an allogeneic HSCT recipient or a stem cell or donor lymphocyte infusion donor (not recorded which). It is not recorded whose cells these are; they may come from a transplant donor.

Only a few counts were recorded for this clonotype. The V call is TRBV5-1, the J call TRBJ2-1, with 7 bases fitting TRBD1. Germline V gene sequence: CDR1 SGHRS, CDR2 YFSETQ. The J segment lost 5 bases and the V segment lost 4 bases, leaving 6 bases of the junction unmatched. This CDR3 is 14 amino acids long. DNA of the CDR3: TGCGCCAGCAGCGAGGGACAGAATCACAATGAGCAGTTCTTC. It is translated as CASSEGQNHNEQFF.

The rearrangement uses TRBV29-1 and TRBJ2-1; 9 positions match TRBD1. Trimming at V came to 4 bases and at J to 5 bases, leaving 9 bases not matched to a gene. Germline V gives CDR1 SQVTM, CDR2 ANQGSEA. The length of the CDR3 is 15 residues. The CDR3 loop reads CSVAETGGKNNEQFF. Written as DNA, the CDR3 is TGCAGCGTTGCGGAAACAGGGGGCAAGAACAATGAGCAGTTCTTC.

The sample holds a few counts of this clonotype. This chain links TRBV20-1 with TRBJ2-7; TRBD1 might be the D (6 bases). Germline V gives CDR1 DFQATT, CDR2 SNEGSKA (reference sequence). V lost 5 bases to trimming and J lost 2 bases, with 10 bases between them. CDR3 length equals 12 residues. The CDR3 protein is CSAQGLPYEQYF. In nucleotides, the CDR3 is TGCAGTGCTCAGGGGCTGCCCTACGAGCAGTACTTC.

The chain carries TRBV27 and TRBJ2-5; a possible D gene is TRBD2 (5 bases). Germline-derived CDR1 and CDR2 are MNHEY and SMNVEV (reference sequence). The V end was cut by 5 bases, the J end by 2 bases, with 9 bases between. CDR3 length equals 13 residues. The CDR3 DNA sequence: TGTGCCAGCAGTATACTAGGGCAAGAGACCCAGTACTTC. Protein sequence: CASSILGQETQYF.

This clonotype has just a few counts. This chain joins TRBV15 and TRBJ1-1; D gene uncertain. The V gene lost 3 bases and the J gene lost 2 bases, with 7 bases spanning the gap. Germline CDR1 reads LNHNV; CDR2 reads YYDKDF (reference sequence). The CDR3 is made up of 13 amino acids. CDR3 in DNA: TGTGCCACCAGCAGGATCATAAACACTGAAGCTTTCTTT. It translates to CATSRIINTEAFF.

The chain links TRBV9 to TRBJ2-1; the D is unclear. CDR3 size: 16 residues. V lost 6 bases to trimming and J lost 0 bases, with 16 bases between them. Germline V gene lookup returns CDR1 SGDLS and CDR2 YYNGEE. This CDR3 is CASTQPPESSYNEQFF. Here the CDR3 DNA reads TGTGCCAGCACCCAACCTCCTGAGAGCTCCTACAATGAGCAGTTCTTC.

The chain links TRBV9 to TRBJ2-4; the D is unclear. Germline V gives CDR1 SGDLS, CDR2 YYNGEE. CDR3 length equals 15 residues. Trimming stripped 3 bases from V and 1 base from J, with 11 bases between. CDR3: CASSADPFAKNIQYF. The CDR3 region has the DNA TGTGCCAGCAGCGCCGACCCCTTTGCCAAAAACATTCAGTACTTC.

V is TRBV4-2 and J is TRBJ2-3, with TRBD2 identical over 9 bases. The CDR3 sequence is 17 residues long. Losses at the gene ends were 0 bases for V and 3 bases for J; bases not matched to a gene: 7. Germline CDR1 LGHNA, CDR2 YNFKEQ. The CDR3 spells CASSQDIVGLATDTQYF. DNA for the CDR3: TGTGCCAGCAGCCAAGATATTGTGGGACTAGCAACAGATACGCAGTATTTT.

This clonotype was seen only a few times. The chain links TRBV28 to TRBJ2-1; D not resolved. Germline CDR1 reads MDHEN; CDR2 reads SYDVKM. The CDR3 is 11 amino acids. V was shortened by 5 bases and J by 12 bases, with 11 bases between the two germline ends. The CDR3 loop is CASSPLEVQFF. The CDR3 DNA reads TGTGCCAGCAGTCCCCTAGAGGTGCAGTTCTTC.

V and J are TRBV6-1 and TRBJ2-7, with 8 bases identical to TRBD1. Germline assignment: CDR1 MNHNS and CDR2 SASEGT. The CDR3 runs to 14 residues. J gave up 1 base and V 7 bases, and 6 bases lay outside the gene matches. The CDR3 DNA is TGTGCCAGCATCGGACAGGGTATGTCCTACGAGCAGTACTTC. Translated, it gives CASIGQGMSYEQYF.

A few counts support this clonotype. The genes are TRBV10-3 and TRBJ2-7, with 10 bases aligning to TRBD1. Trimming at V came to 10 bases and at J to 1 base, leaving 4 bases not matched to a gene. The CDR3 is 13 amino acids. Germline assignment: CDR1 ENHRY and CDR2 SYGVKD. CDR3 nucleotides: TGTGCCAGCGGGACAGGGGATTCCTACGAGCAGTACTTC. It yields the protein CASGTGDSYEQYF.

This clonotype was observed many times. The chain carries TRBV12-3 or TRBV12-4 and TRBJ1-1, with TRBD1 matching over 9 bases. The CDR3 extends over 16 amino acids. V trimming: 7 bases; J trimming: 0 bases; junction bases outside the gene matches: 9. The CDR3 nucleotides read TGTGCCAGCATCCTCCGGGACAGGGTTTTGAACACTGAAGCTTTCTTT. The encoded protein is CASILRDRVLNTEAFF.

In its sample, this clonotype was seen a few times. The gene calls are TRBV5-1 and TRBJ2-7; a weak D match, TRBD2 (5 bases). The CDR3 loop spans 14 amino acids. Germline CDR1 reads SGHRS; CDR2 reads YFSETQ. V was clipped by 6 bases and J by 0 bases, with 13 bases between them. CDR3 nucleotide sequence: TGCGCCAGCACCTTTCGGGGAAACTCCTACGAGCAGTACTTC. It encodes CASTFRGNSYEQYF.

The sample holds a few counts of this clonotype. CDR3 residues: CASRGGTAFYNEQFF. The CDR3 nucleotides are TGTGCCAGCAGGGGCGGGACAGCCTTTTACAATGAGCAGTTCTTC. The J gene is TRBJ2-1, the V gene TRBV6-1; D is possibly TRBD1 (7 bases). Germline CDR1 reads MNHNS; CDR2 reads SASEGT. Trimming removed 6 bases at V and 4 bases at J, with 16 bases between. This CDR3 is 15 amino acids long.

The rearrangement uses TRBV15 and TRBJ2-7; 7 nucleotides align to TRBD2. V was pared by 4 bases and J by 4 bases, with 4 bases of the junction left unmatched. This CDR3 has 13 amino acids. CDR1 and CDR2 (germline): LNHNV, YYDKDF (reference sequence). The CDR3 region is CATSTRTSYEQYF. Here the CDR3 DNA reads TGTGCCACCAGCACCCGGACTAGTTACGAGCAGTACTTC. Together with reference TRBV15 and TRBJ2-7, the CDR3 gives the full variable domain: DAMVIQNPRYQVTQFGKPVTLSCSQTLNHNVMYWYQQKSSQAPKLLFHYYDKDFNNEADTPDNFQSRRPNTSFCFLDIRSPGLGDTAMYLCATSTRTSYEQYFGPGTRLTVT.

The chain links TRBV27 to TRBJ2-2, with no clear D. V lost 2 bases and J lost 1, with 5 bases in between. The germline V gene has CDR1 MNHEY and CDR2 SMNVEV (reference sequence). The CDR3 spans 14 residues. Here the CDR3 reads CASSLQWNTGELFF. The CDR3 nucleotides are TGTGCCAGCAGTTTACAATGGAACACCGGGGAGCTGTTTTTT.

The chain is built from TRBV20-1 and TRBJ2-3; TRBD2 matches at 10 bases. The germline gives CDR1 DFQATT, CDR2 SNEGSKA (reference sequence). This CDR3 spans 15 amino acids. The V gene end was trimmed by 0 bases and the J gene end by 9 bases; junction bases not matched to a gene: 9. This CDR3 reads CSARDRLAGAPTQYF. In DNA, the CDR3 is TGCAGTGCTAGAGATCGGCTAGCGGGAGCCCCCACGCAGTATTTT.

This clonotype showed up just a few times. The V and J genes are TRBV12-3 or TRBV12-4 and TRBJ1-4, with a weak D call TRBD1 (5 bases). The V and J ends lost 3 bases and 4 bases respectively, with 9 bases between them. The CDR3 is 14 residues long. The CDR3 here is CASSLQGINEKLFF. CDR3 sequence (DNA): TGTGCCAGCAGTTTGCAGGGCATTAATGAAAAACTGTTTTTT.

This chain connects TRBV5-1 to TRBJ2-7; D is possibly TRBD2 (5 bases). Trimming took off 4 bases at V and 3 bases at J, with 17 bases between the two ends. Germline CDR1 SGHRS, CDR2 YFSETQ. The CDR3 extends over 15 amino acids. DNA of the CDR3: TGCGCCAGCAGCCGCTCTGTGGACTTCTACTACGAGCAGTACTTC. Its translation: CASSRSVDFYYEQYF.

This clonotype was detected many times. The chain uses TRBV4-2 and TRBJ2-5; 11 bases fit TRBD1. Germline-derived CDR1 and CDR2 are LGHNA and YNFKEQ. CDR3 length equals 17 residues. With 0 bases clipped from V and 5 bases from J, the junction kept 8 bases outside the gene matches. Written as DNA, the CDR3 is TGTGCCAGCAGCCAAGATCGGAGGACAGGGGGCGGTGAGACCCAGTACTTC. Its protein product is CASSQDRRTGGGETQYF.

The chain has TRBV3-1 and TRBJ2-1; 9 bases match TRBD2. Germline CDR1 LGHDT, CDR2 YNNKEL (reference sequence). The CDR3 runs to 18 residues. V shed 0 bases and J 5 bases; nucleotides not matched to a gene: 11. CDR3 residues: CASSQEPAGGAGDNEQFF. In nucleotides, the CDR3 is TGTGCCAGCAGCCAAGAACCAGCGGGAGGCGCAGGGGACAATGAGCAGTTCTTC.

This chain links TRBV7-2 with TRBJ2-1; D is unresolved. The CDR3 sequence is 16 residues long. Trimming took off 1 base at V and 2 bases at J, with 12 bases between the two ends. Per germline, CDR1 SGHTA and CDR2 FQGNSA. DNA for the CDR3: TGTGCCAGCAGCTTAGATCCCTACCCCCCCTACAATGAGCAGTTCTTC. It specifies CASSLDPYPPYNEQFF.

This clonotype was seen a handful of times. The chain has TRBV6-5 and TRBJ2-3; D is uncertain. The CDR3 loop spans 13 amino acids. The ends were cut back, 3 bases at V and 2 bases at J, with 6 bases in the middle. Germline V gives CDR1 MNHEY, CDR2 SVGAGI. CDR3 DNA: TGTGCCAGCAGTTATGGAATCACAGATACGCAGTATTTT. As protein: CASSYGITDTQYF.

The V and J genes are TRBV28 and TRBJ1-6, with D maybe TRBD1 (5 bases). Germline loops: CDR1 MDHEN, CDR2 SYDVKM. V was cut by 6 bases and J by 4 bases, with 16 bases left in between. The CDR3 extends over 16 amino acids. The CDR3 spells CASSNGGAFYNSPLHF. CDR3 sequence (DNA): TGTGCCAGCAGCAACGGGGGAGCCTTTTATAATTCACCCCTCCACTTT.

A few counts support this clonotype. V usage is TRBV27 and J usage is TRBJ2-5, with 11 bases lining up with TRBD2. V lost 6 bases, J lost 1 base, and 4 bases stayed unmatched. The CDR3 loop spans 15 amino acids. The germline gives CDR1 MNHEY, CDR2 SMNVEV (reference sequence). The CDR3 loop reads CASRTLAGGQETQYF. The CDR3 nucleotides are TGTGCCAGCAGAACCCTAGCGGGAGGCCAAGAGACCCAGTACTTC.

This clonotype was recorded a few times. This rearrangement joins TRBV6-1 to TRBJ2-2; 7 bases agree with TRBD1. CDR3 length: 15 amino acids. The junction had 6 bases not matched to a gene; V was cut back by 5 bases and J by 3 bases. Germline V lookup: CDR1 MNHNS, CDR2 SASEGT. DNA for the CDR3: TGTGCCAGCAGTAGCCACAGGGGCGACACCGGGGAGCTGTTTTTT. Translated, it gives CASSSHRGDTGELFF.

The V gene is TRBV2, the J gene TRBJ2-1; D is unresolved. CDR1 is SNHLY and CDR2 is FYNNEI in the germline V gene. This CDR3 region has 16 residues. The ends were cut back, 1 base at V and 8 bases at J, with 18 bases in the middle. The CDR3 here is CASSEDRPPIDHEQFF. The CDR3 nucleotides read TGTGCCAGCAGTGAAGATAGGCCACCCATTGACCATGAGCAGTTCTTC.

This clonotype was counted between two and nine times. The V call is TRBV9, the J call TRBJ2-1; TRBD2 might be the D (6 bases). Deletions cut 6 bases from V and 1 base from J, with 11 bases between. Looked up from germline, CDR1 is SGDLS and CDR2 is YYNGEE. CDR3 length: 14 residues. The CDR3 region is CASTLGGSYNEQFF. CDR3 DNA sequence: TGTGCCAGCACTCTCGGGGGTTCCTACAATGAGCAGTTCTTC.